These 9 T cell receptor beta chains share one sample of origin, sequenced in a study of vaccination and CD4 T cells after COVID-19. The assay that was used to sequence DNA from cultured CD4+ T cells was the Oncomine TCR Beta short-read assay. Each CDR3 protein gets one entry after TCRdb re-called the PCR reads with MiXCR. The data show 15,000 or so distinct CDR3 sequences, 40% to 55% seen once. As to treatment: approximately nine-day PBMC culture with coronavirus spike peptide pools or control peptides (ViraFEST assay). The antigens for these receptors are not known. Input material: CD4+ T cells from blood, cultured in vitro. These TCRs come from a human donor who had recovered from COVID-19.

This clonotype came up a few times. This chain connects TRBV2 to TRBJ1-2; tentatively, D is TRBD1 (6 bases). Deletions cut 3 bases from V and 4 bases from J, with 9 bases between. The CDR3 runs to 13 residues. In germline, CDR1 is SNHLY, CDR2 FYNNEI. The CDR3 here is CASSEAGAYGYTF. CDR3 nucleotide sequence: TGTGCCAGCAGTGAGGCGGGGGCCTATGGCTACACCTTC.

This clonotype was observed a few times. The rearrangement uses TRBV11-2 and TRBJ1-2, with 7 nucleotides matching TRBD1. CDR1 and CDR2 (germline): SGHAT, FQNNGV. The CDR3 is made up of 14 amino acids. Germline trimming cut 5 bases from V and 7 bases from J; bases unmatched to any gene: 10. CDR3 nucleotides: TGTGCCAGCAGCGCCGAACTAACAGGGGTTGGCTACACCTTC. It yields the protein CASSAELTGVGYTF.

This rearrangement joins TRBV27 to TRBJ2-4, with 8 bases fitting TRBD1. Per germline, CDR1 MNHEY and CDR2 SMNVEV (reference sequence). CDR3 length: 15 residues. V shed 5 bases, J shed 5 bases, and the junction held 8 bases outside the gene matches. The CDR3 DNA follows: TGTGCCAGCAGTGGCTCTGGGACAGGACAAAACATTCAGTACTTC. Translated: CASSGSGTGQNIQYF.

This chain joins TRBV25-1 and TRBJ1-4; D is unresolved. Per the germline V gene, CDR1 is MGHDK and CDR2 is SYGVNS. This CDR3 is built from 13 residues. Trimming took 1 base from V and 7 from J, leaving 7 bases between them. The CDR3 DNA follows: TGTGCCAGCAGTGAATTGTTCAGTGAAAAACTGTTTTTT. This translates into CASSELFSEKLFF.

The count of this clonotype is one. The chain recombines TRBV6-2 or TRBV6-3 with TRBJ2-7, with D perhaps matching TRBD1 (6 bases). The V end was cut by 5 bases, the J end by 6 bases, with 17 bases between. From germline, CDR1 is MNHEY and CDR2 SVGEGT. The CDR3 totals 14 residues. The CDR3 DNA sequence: TGTGCCAGCAGTGGAACAGGGCCTCGGGGCGAGCAGTACTTC. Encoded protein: CASSGTGPRGEQYF.

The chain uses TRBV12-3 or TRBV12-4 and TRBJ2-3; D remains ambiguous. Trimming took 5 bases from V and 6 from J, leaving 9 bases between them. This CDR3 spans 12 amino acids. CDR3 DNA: TGTGCCAGCAGTCCCATCGAGGATACGCAGTATTTT. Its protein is CASSPIEDTQYF.

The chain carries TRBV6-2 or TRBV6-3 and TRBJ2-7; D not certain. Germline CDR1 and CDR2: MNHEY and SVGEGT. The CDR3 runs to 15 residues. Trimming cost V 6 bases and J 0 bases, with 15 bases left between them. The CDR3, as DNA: TGTGCCAGCAGATCCACTGTTAGGAGCTCCTACGAGCAGTACTTC. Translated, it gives CASRSTVRSSYEQYF.

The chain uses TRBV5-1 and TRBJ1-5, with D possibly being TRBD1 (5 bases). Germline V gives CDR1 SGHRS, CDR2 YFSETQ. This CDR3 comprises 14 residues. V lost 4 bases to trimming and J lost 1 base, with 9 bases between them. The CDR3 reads CASSQGPSNQPQHF. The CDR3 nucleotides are TGCGCCAGCAGCCAGGGTCCAAGCAATCAGCCCCAGCATTTT.

The CDR3, as DNA: TGTGCCAGCAGCTTAAGAAGGATTCAGAAAAACATTCAGTACTTC. Protein: CASSLRRIQKNIQYF. The rearrangement links TRBV7-3 to TRBJ2-4; D unclear. The CDR3 extends over 15 amino acids. Germline CDR1 and CDR2: SGHTA and FQGTGA. V lost 1 base and J lost 4, with 11 bases in between.